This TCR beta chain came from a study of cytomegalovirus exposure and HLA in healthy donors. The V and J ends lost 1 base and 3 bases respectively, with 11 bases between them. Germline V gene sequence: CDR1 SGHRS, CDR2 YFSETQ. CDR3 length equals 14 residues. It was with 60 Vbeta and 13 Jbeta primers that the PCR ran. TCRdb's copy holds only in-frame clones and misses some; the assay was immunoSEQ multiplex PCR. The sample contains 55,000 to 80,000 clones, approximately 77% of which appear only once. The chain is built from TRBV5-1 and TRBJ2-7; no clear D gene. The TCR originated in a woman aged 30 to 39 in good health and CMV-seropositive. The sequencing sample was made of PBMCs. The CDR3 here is CASSLNTANYEQYF. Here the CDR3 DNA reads TGCGCCAGCAGCTTGAACACAGCAAACTACGAGCAGTACTTC. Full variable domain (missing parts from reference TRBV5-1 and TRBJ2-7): KAGVTQTPRYLIKTRGQQVTLSCSPISGHRSVSWYQQTPGQGLQFLFEYFSETQRNKGNFPGRFSGRQFSNSRSEMNVSTLELGDSALYLCASSLNTANYEQYFGPGTRLTVT.